This entry describes one TCR beta chain. No antigen is known for it. TRB was amplified by touch-down multiplex PCR, primer pools A and B combined. TCRdb reprocessed the multiplex PCR reads; each CDR3 protein has one entry and no DNA is given. In all, the sample yields around 8,000 distinct CDR3 sequences. This record belongs to a study of T cell clusters in autoimmune cytopenias. On the study more broadly: A median of about 52,000 TRB reads per sample yielded a median approximately 2,500 distinct clonotypes.

Study-wide results and caveats: Primary autoimmune cytopenia patients seemingly lacked the physiological T cell clusters found in healthy donors. TRB repertoire shifts in secondary cytopenia and chronic lymphocytic leukemia mostly reflected lymphoma, not autoimmunity. Active autoimmune hepatitis patients had around 2.7-fold fewer exclusive TRB clusters than healthy donors.

The CDR3 contains 14 residues. Per the germline V gene, CDR1 is LNHDA and CDR2 is SQIVND (reference sequence). TRB amplification used approximately 250 ng of peripheral blood genomic DNA. The chain recombines TRBV19 with TRBJ1-1. Sequencing was carried out using peripheral blood. This receptor was obtained from a human donor with an autoimmune cytopenia or autoimmune hepatitis (not recorded which). CDR3 in amino acids: CASSPRTAGTEAFF.